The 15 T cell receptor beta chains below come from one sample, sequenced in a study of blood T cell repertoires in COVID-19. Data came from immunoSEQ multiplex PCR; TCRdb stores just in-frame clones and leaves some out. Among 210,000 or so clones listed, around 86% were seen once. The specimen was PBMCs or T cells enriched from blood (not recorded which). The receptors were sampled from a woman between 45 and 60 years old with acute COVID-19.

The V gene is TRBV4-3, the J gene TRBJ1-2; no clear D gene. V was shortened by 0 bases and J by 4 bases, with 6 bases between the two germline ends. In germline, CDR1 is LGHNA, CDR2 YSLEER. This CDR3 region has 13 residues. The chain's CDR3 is CASSQDIGYGYTF. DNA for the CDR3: TGCGCCAGCAGCCAAGATATCGGCTATGGCTACACCTTC.

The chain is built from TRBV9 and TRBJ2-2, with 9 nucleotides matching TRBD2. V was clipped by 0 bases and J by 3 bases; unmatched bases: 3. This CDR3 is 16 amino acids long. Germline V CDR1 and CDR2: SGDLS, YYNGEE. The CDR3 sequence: CASSVVSGGHTGELFF. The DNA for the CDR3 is TGTGCCAGCAGCGTAGTTAGCGGGGGACACACCGGGGAGCTGTTTTTT.

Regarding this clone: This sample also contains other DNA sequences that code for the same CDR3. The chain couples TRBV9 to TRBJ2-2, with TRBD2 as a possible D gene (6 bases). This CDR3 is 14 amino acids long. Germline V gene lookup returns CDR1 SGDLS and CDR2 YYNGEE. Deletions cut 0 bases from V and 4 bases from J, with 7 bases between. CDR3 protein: CASSVVGGTGELFF. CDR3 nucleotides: TGTGCCAGCAGCGTAGTGGGGGGCACCGGGGAGCTGTTTTTT.

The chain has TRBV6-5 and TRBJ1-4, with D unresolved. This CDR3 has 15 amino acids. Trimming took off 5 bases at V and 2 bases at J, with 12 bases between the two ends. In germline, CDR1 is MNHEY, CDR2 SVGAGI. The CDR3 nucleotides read TGTGCCAGCAGTATTACGAGGCTGACTAATGAAAAACTGTTTTTT. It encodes CASSITRLTNEKLFF.

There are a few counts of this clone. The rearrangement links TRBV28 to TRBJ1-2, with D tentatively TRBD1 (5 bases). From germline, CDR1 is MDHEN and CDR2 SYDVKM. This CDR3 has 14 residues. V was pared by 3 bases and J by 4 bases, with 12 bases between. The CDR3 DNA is TGTGCCAGCAGTTTGGGCAGGGATGTCTATGGCTACACCTTC. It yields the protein CASSLGRDVYGYTF.

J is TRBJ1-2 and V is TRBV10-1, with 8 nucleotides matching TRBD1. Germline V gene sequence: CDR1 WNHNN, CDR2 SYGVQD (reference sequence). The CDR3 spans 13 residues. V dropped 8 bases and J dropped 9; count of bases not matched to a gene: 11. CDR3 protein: CASCQTGERRYTF. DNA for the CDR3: TGCGCCAGCTGTCAGACAGGGGAGAGGCGCTACACCTTC.

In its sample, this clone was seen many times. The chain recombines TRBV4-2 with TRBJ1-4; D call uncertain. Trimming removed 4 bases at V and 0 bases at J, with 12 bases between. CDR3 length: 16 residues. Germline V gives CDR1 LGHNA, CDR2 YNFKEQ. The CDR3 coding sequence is TGTGCCAGCAGCCGACCCCAAGGAGCAACTAATGAAAAACTGTTTTTT. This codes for CASSRPQGATNEKLFF.

CDR3 bases: TGCAGTGCTAGTATGGCGGGAAGCATTTTAAGGCAGTATTTT. It encodes CSASMAGSILRQYF. This sequence joins TRBV20-1 and TRBJ2-3; tentatively, D is TRBD2 (6 bases). Germline assignment: CDR1 DFQATT and CDR2 SNEGSKA (reference sequence). Trimming left V 3 bases short and J 11 bases short, with 21 bases between. This CDR3 has 14 amino acids.

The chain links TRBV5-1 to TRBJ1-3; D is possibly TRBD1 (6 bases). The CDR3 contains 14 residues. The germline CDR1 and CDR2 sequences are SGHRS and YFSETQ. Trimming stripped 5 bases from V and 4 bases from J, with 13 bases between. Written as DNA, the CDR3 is TGCGCCAGCAGTTCAGGGGATCGGGGAAACACCATATATTTT. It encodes CASSSGDRGNTIYF.

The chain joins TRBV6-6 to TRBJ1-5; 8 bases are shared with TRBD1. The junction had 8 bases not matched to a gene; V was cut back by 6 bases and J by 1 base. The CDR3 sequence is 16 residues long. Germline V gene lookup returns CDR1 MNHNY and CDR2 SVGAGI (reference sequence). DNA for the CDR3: TGTGCCAGCAGACAAGGACAGGGCAAGAGCAATCAGCCCCAGCATTTT. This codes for CASRQGQGKSNQPQHF.

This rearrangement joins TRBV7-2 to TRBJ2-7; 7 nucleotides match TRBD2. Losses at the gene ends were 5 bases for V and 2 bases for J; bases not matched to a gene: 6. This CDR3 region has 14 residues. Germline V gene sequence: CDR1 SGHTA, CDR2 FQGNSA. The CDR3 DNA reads TGTGCCAGCAGCCAACTAGCGAGAACCTACGAGCAGTACTTC. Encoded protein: CASSQLARTYEQYF.

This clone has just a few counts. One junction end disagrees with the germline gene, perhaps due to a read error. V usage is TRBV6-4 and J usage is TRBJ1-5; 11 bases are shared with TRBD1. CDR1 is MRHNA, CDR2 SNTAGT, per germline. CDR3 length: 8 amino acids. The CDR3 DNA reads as TGTGCCAGGAGGGACAGGGGGTTT. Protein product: CARRDRGF.

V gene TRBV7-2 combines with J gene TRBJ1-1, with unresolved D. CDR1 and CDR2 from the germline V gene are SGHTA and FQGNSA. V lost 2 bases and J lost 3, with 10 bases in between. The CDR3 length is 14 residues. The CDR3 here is CASSLQNWYTEAFF. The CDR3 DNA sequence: TGTGCCAGCAGCTTACAGAATTGGTACACTGAAGCTTTCTTT.

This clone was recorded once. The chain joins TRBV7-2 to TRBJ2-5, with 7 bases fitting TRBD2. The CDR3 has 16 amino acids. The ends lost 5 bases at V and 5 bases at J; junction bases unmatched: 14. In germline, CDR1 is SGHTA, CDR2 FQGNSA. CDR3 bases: TGTGCCAGCAGCCAATTCATAGCGGGCGGTCGGGAGACCCAGTACTTC. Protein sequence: CASSQFIAGGRETQYF.

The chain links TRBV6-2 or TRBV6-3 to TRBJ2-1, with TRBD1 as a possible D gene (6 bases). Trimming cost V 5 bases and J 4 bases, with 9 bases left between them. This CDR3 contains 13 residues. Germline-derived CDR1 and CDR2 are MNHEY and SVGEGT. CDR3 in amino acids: CASSRTEYNEQFF. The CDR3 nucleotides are TGTGCCAGCAGTAGGACAGAGTACAATGAGCAGTTCTTC.